A single sample gave rise to the 32 T cell receptor beta chains below, sequenced in a study of beta chain features in type 1 diabetes. Study-level points and caveats: TCRB CDR3s from Type 1 diabetes patients were moderately but significantly shorter in all four CD4+ subsets.

Antigens for these TCRs are unknown. Expressed TCRB transcripts were sequenced, since all the RNA that had been isolated was reverse transcribed. Assay used: immunoSEQ multiplex PCR; TCRdb lists only in-frame clones, some missing. The sample lists about 280,000 clones; about 15% were seen once. Material for sequencing was naive CD4+ T cells from blood. The receptors stem from a man between 18 and 29 years old with type 1 diabetes.

This chain joins TRBV6-6 and TRBJ1-5; 8 bases map to TRBD1. CDR1 and CDR2 (germline): MNHNY, SVGAGI (reference sequence). The CDR3 has 15 residues. V lost 5 bases to trimming and J lost 4 bases; unmatched junction nucleotides: 7. The CDR3 is CASSDGQGGNQPQHF. The DNA of the CDR3 is TGTGCCAGCAGTGACGGACAGGGAGGGAATCAGCCCCAGCATTTT.

The genes are TRBV6-6 and TRBJ1-3; no reliable D call. V shed 5 bases and J shed 3 bases, with 8 bases lying between them. Per germline, CDR1 MNHNY and CDR2 SVGAGI (reference sequence). The CDR3 spans 13 residues. The CDR3 DNA sequence: TGTGCCAGCAGTCGACTCAGTGGAAACACCATATATTTT. Translated, it gives CASSRLSGNTIYF.

This chain links TRBV30 with TRBJ2-5, with TRBD1 matching over 11 bases. The germline V gene encodes CDR1 GTSNPN and CDR2 SVGIG (reference sequence). There are 15 residues in the CDR3. V lost 5 bases to trimming and J lost 1 base; unmatched junction nucleotides: 6. The CDR3 reads CAWAEGQGVQETQYF. CDR3 DNA sequence: TGTGCCTGGGCTGAGGGACAGGGGGTCCAAGAGACCCAGTACTTC.

The chain is built from TRBV2 and TRBJ2-1; TRBD2 matches 11 bases. CDR1 is SNHLY, CDR2 FYNNEI, per germline. The CDR3 length is 14 residues. Trimming cost V 7 bases and J 3 bases; bases outside gene matches: 2. DNA of the CDR3: TGTGCCAGCATACTAGCGGGGGACTACAATGAGCAGTTCTTC. Translating gives CASILAGDYNEQFF.

The gene calls are TRBV14 and TRBJ2-2, with TRBD2 matching 11 bases. V trimming: 2 bases; J trimming: 4 bases; junction bases outside the gene matches: 6. This CDR3 spans 17 amino acids. CDR1 is SGHDN, CDR2 FVKESK, per germline. CDR3 DNA sequence: TGTGCCAGCAGCCAAAGACTAGCGGGACCAATCACCGGGGAGCTGTTTTTT. It specifies CASSQRLAGPITGELFF.

This clone was seen more than once but under ten times. The chain is built from TRBV28 and TRBJ2-1; the match to TRBD2 covers 13 bases. The germline CDR1 and CDR2 sequences are MDHEN and SYDVKM. CDR3 length equals 15 residues. V lost 5 bases to trimming and J lost 7 bases; unmatched junction nucleotides: 5. CDR3 sequence reads: CASSPGLAGANEQFF. The CDR3 bases are TGTGCCAGCAGTCCAGGACTAGCGGGGGCAAATGAGCAGTTCTTC.

This clone was found a few times. The chain recombines TRBV7-2 with TRBJ2-1, with 10 bases identical to TRBD1. Unmatched junction bases numbered 4, after V lost 0 bases and J lost 5 bases. This CDR3 region has 16 residues. Germline CDR1 is SGHTA and CDR2 is FQGNSA. The CDR3 loop is CASSLAWTGGHNEQFF. CDR3 sequence (DNA): TGTGCCAGCAGCTTAGCCTGGACAGGGGGTCACAATGAGCAGTTCTTC. The variable domain in full, completed from reference TRBV7-2 and TRBJ2-1, reads GAGVSQSPSNKVTEKGKDVELRCDPISGHTALYWYRQSLGQGLEFLIYFQGNSAPDKSGLPSDRFSAERTGGSVSTLTIQRTQQEDSAVYLCASSLAWTGGHNEQFFGPGTRLTVL.

The table lists this clone with a few counts. The V and J genes are TRBV16 and TRBJ1-1, with D unresolved. The CDR3 consists of 12 residues. V dropped 1 base and J dropped 8 bases, with 8 bases sitting between them. Germline CDR1 is KGHSY and CDR2 is FQNENV. The CDR3 sequence is CASSQFFEEAFF. Here the CDR3 DNA reads TGTGCCAGCAGCCAATTCTTCGAGGAAGCTTTCTTT.

This clone appeared a few times. This rearrangement joins TRBV25-1 to TRBJ2-7; D might be TRBD2 (5 bases). Trimming left V 4 bases short and J 3 bases short, with 13 bases between. Germline CDR1 is MGHDK and CDR2 is SYGVNS. The CDR3 extends over 14 amino acids. In DNA, the CDR3 is TGTGCCAGCAGTGGGGTCCCGGGAAGCTACGAGCAGTACTTC. It codes for CASSGVPGSYEQYF.

The chain combines TRBV7-2 with TRBJ1-1; D is ambiguous. The CDR3 covers 13 residues. V lost 5 bases, J lost 5 bases, and 12 bases lay in between. Germline loops: CDR1 SGHTA, CDR2 FQGNSA. The DNA for the CDR3 is TGTGCCAGCAGCGTGGACCGGGGAACTGAAGCTTTCTTT. Amino acid sequence: CASSVDRGTEAFF.

This clone showed up just a few times. The chain is built from TRBV28 and TRBJ2-5; a weak D match, TRBD2 (5 bases). The germline V gene encodes CDR1 MDHEN and CDR2 SYDVKM. The CDR3 length is 11 residues. The V end was cut by 3 bases, the J end by 14 bases, with 13 bases between. Here the CDR3 DNA reads TGTGCCAGCAGTTTCGGGATTCTGGGTTACTTC. This translates into CASSFGILGYF.

This clone has more than one count but fewer than ten. This chain uses TRBV5-1 with TRBJ2-5; TRBD2 matches at 15 bases. CDR1 and CDR2 (germline): SGHRS, YFSETQ. The CDR3 loop spans 16 amino acids. V dropped 4 bases and J dropped 1; count of bases not matched to a gene: 2. In nucleotides, the CDR3 is TGCGCCAGCAGCATGGGACTAGCGGGAGGCCAAGAGACCCAGTACTTC. Translated: CASSMGLAGGQETQYF.

The sample holds a few counts of this clone. This chain uses TRBV30 with TRBJ1-6, with 8 nucleotides matching TRBD1. This CDR3 is built from 15 residues. Germline loops: CDR1 GTSNPN, CDR2 SVGIG (reference sequence). Unmatched junction bases numbered 5, after V lost 1 base and J lost 6 bases. CDR3 coding DNA: TGTGCCTGGAGTGATCGGACAGGGCGTAATTCACCCCTCCACTTT. This gives the protein CAWSDRTGRNSPLHF. Together with reference TRBV30 and TRBJ1-6, the CDR3 gives the full variable domain: SQTIHQWPATLVQPVGSPLSLECTVEGTSNPNLYWYRQAAGRGLQLLFYSVGIGQISSEVPQNLSASRPQDRQFILSSKKLLLSDSGFYLCAWSDRTGRNSPLHFGNGTRLTVT.

This clone was detected only a few times. This chain joins TRBV29-1 and TRBJ1-1, with D perhaps matching TRBD1 (6 bases). Germline V gives CDR1 SQVTM, CDR2 ANQGSEA. This CDR3 has 15 amino acids. Deletions cut 4 bases from V and 0 bases from J, with 15 bases between. The CDR3 reads CSVGGRGRMNTEAFF. As DNA, the CDR3 is TGCAGCGTTGGTGGCAGGGGACGCATGAACACTGAAGCTTTCTTT.

This clone has just a few counts. The chain employs TRBV7-2 and TRBJ2-3, with D hard to call. In germline, CDR1 is SGHTA, CDR2 FQGNSA. CDR3 length equals 11 residues. V was trimmed by 5 bases and J by 9 bases, leaving 9 bases between them. For the CDR3, the DNA is TGTGCCAGCAGCAGCTTGGGCACGCAGTATTTT. Translation: CASSSLGTQYF.

Details on this clone: Other DNA sequences of this sample code for an identical CDR3. The chain carries TRBV5-6 and TRBJ2-7; D not resolved. CDR3 length: 12 amino acids. CDR1 is SGHDT, CDR2 YYEEEE, per germline. Trimming cost V 0 bases and J 2 bases, with 3 bases left between them. CDR3 in DNA: TGTGCCAGCAGCTTGGCCGCCTACGAGCAGTACTTC. It translates to CASSLAAYEQYF. The variable domain in full, with the rest retrieved from reference TRBV5-6 and TRBJ2-7, is DAGVTQSPTHLIKTRGQQVTLRCSPKSGHDTVSWYQQALGQGPQFIFQYYEEEERQRGNFPDRFSGHQFPNYSSELNVNALLLGDSALYLCASSLAAYEQYFGPGTRLTVT.

The chain is built from TRBV7-2 and TRBJ2-3, with a possible D match to TRBD1 (5 bases). The V end was cut by 4 bases, the J end by 6 bases, with 14 bases between. The CDR3 has 14 residues. Germline V gene sequence: CDR1 SGHTA, CDR2 FQGNSA. CDR3: CASSSGQGRDTQYF. Written as DNA, the CDR3 is TGTGCCAGCAGCTCGGGTCAGGGCCGCGATACGCAGTATTTT.

The sample holds a few counts of this clone. The chain is built from TRBV2 and TRBJ2-5; possible D gene TRBD2, 5 bases. V gave up 7 bases and J gave up 2 bases, with 8 bases separating them. CDR1 is SNHLY and CDR2 is FYNNEI in the germline V gene. This CDR3 comprises 12 residues. The CDR3 loop is CASKRSQETQYF. As DNA, the CDR3 is TGTGCCAGCAAGCGGTCGCAAGAGACCCAGTACTTC.

This clone was observed a few times. The V gene is TRBV29-1, the J gene TRBJ1-5; TRBD1 matches at 10 bases. The CDR3 is made up of 16 amino acids. Germline trimming cut 8 bases from V and 6 bases from J; bases unmatched to any gene: 16. The V gene's germline CDR1 is SQVTM and CDR2 ANQGSEA. CDR3 nucleotide sequence: TGCAGCCCGTGGAGGGAGACAGGGGGCGCGGGTCAGCCCCAGCATTTT. Protein sequence: CSPWRETGGAGQPQHF.

The chain combines TRBV2 with TRBJ2-1; TRBD1 agrees at 8 bases. Germline values: CDR1 SNHLY, CDR2 FYNNEI. CDR3 length equals 13 residues. The ends lost 7 bases at V and 7 bases at J; junction bases unmatched: 6. CDR3 amino acids: CASNRQGRNEQFF. The DNA for the CDR3 is TGTGCCAGCAACCGACAGGGGAGGAATGAGCAGTTCTTC.

This clone has more than one count but fewer than ten. This sequence joins TRBV7-9 and TRBJ2-1, with TRBD2 identical over 11 bases. Germline V gene data show CDR1 as SEHNR and CDR2 as FQNEAQ (reference sequence). The CDR3 is 14 amino acids. Unmatched junction bases numbered 3, after V lost 4 bases and J lost 7 bases. CDR3 bases: TGTGCCAGCAGCTATAGCGGGGGGGTTAATGAGCAGTTCTTC. It specifies CASSYSGGVNEQFF.

This clone occurred a few times. This chain uses TRBV30 with TRBJ1-2; TRBD1 aligns across 7 bases. The V gene's germline CDR1 is GTSNPN and CDR2 SVGIG (reference sequence). V lost 5 bases, J lost 3 bases, and 6 bases stayed unmatched. The CDR3 has 13 amino acids. CDR3 protein: CAWAQGQDYGYTF. The CDR3 DNA follows: TGTGCCTGGGCACAGGGGCAGGACTATGGCTACACCTTC.

This clone was seen a handful of times. The chain recombines TRBV5-1 with TRBJ2-5; no clear D. Germline CDR1 SGHRS, CDR2 YFSETQ. The V and J ends lost 0 bases and 5 bases respectively, with 8 bases between them. This CDR3 has 13 amino acids. CDR3 sequence reads: CASSLDPRETQYF. The DNA of the CDR3 is TGCGCCAGCAGCTTGGACCCGAGGGAGACCCAGTACTTC.

The chain links TRBV6-6 to TRBJ2-5; 7 bases align to TRBD1. The germline CDR1 and CDR2 sequences are MNHNY and SVGAGI (reference sequence). V lost 2 bases and J lost 7; bases outside the gene matches: 10. CDR3 length: 15 residues. Here the CDR3 DNA reads TGTGCCAGCAGTTACGGTAGGGGGCAGCCGGGGACCCAGTACTTC. Its translation is CASSYGRGQPGTQYF.

This clone was recorded a few times. The chain couples TRBV11-2 to TRBJ1-2; 7 positions agree with TRBD1. CDR3 length: 15 amino acids. Germline CDR1 SGHAT, CDR2 FQNNGV. Unmatched junction bases numbered 9, after V lost 4 bases and J lost 4 bases. The CDR3, as DNA: TGTGCCAGCAGCTGGGGGACAGCGGCCCCCTATGGCTACACCTTC. Protein: CASSWGTAAPYGYTF.

In this sample, this clone turned up a few times. V and J are TRBV18 and TRBJ1-6; TRBD1 might be the D (5 bases). V was pared by 0 bases and J by 5 bases, with 11 bases between. The CDR3 is 16 amino acids. Germline CDR1 is KGHSH and CDR2 is LQKENI. The CDR3 loop reads CASSPPAQAHNSPLHF. The CDR3 nucleotides are TGTGCCAGCTCACCACCGGCACAGGCCCATAATTCACCCCTCCACTTT.

In regard to this clone: This same CDR3 is encoded by further DNA sequences in the sample. The chain combines TRBV2 with TRBJ2-1, with 12 bases matching TRBD2. The CDR3 extends over 15 amino acids. Germline lookup yields CDR1 SNHLY and CDR2 FYNNEI. The ends lost 3 bases at V and 10 bases at J; junction bases unmatched: 7. CDR3 nucleotide sequence: TGTGCCAGCAGTGACCGACTAGCGGGAGTAAGGGAGCAGTTCTTC. Translated: CASSDRLAGVREQFF.

The V call is TRBV7-9, the J call TRBJ1-5; D perhaps matches TRBD1 (6 bases). Trimming cost V 5 bases and J 2 bases, with 13 bases left between them. The CDR3 consists of 15 residues. The germline gives CDR1 SEHNR, CDR2 FQNEAQ (reference sequence). CDR3 DNA: TGTGCCAGCAGCCCCCTGGGGGCAGGCAATCAGCCCCAGCATTTT. This encodes CASSPLGAGNQPQHF.

This chain links TRBV7-9 with TRBJ2-1; TRBD2 might be the D (6 bases). V was cut by 7 bases and J by 5 bases, with 18 bases left in between. CDR3 size: 15 residues. Germline V lookup: CDR1 SEHNR, CDR2 FQNEAQ (reference sequence). In nucleotides, the CDR3 is TGTGCCAGCACCCTCGGGACTGGGGGTAACAATGAGCAGTTCTTC. Encoded protein: CASTLGTGGNNEQFF.

This clone was detected a few times. The chain is built from TRBV5-4 and TRBJ2-1, with TRBD2 identical over 10 bases. The germline V gene has CDR1 SGHNT and CDR2 YYREEE (reference sequence). The CDR3 totals 15 residues. The trim removed 1 base at V and 5 bases at J, leaving 3 bases unmatched. The CDR3 here is CASSLLAGVDNEQFF. The CDR3 DNA sequence: TGTGCCAGCAGCTTGCTAGCGGGGGTTGACAATGAGCAGTTCTTC.

This chain uses TRBV5-6 with TRBJ2-5; 10 nucleotides agree with TRBD2. After removal of 1 base from V and 2 bases from J, the junction contained 2 bases not matched to a gene. Germline CDR1 is SGHDT and CDR2 is YYEEEE. The CDR3 totals 15 residues. Here the CDR3 reads CASSLKLAGQETQYF. The CDR3 DNA follows: TGTGCCAGCAGCTTGAAACTAGCGGGACAAGAGACCCAGTACTTC.

This clone showed up just a few times. The chain uses TRBV19 and TRBJ2-2, with TRBD2 as a possible D gene (6 bases). Trimming left V 5 bases short and J 0 bases short, with 16 bases between. The CDR3 covers 17 residues. The germline CDR1 and CDR2 sequences are LNHDA and SQIVND (reference sequence). CDR3 amino acids: CASSPRRGSANTGELFF. The CDR3 coding sequence is TGTGCCAGTAGTCCTAGGAGGGGCAGCGCGAACACCGGGGAGCTGTTTTTT. Filled out from reference TRBV19 and TRBJ2-2, the complete variable domain reads DGGITQSPKYLFRKEGQNVTLSCEQNLNHDAMYWYRQDPGQGLRLIYYSQIVNDFQKGDIAEGYSVSREKKESFPLTVTSAQKNPTAFYLCASSPRRGSANTGELFFGEGSRLTVL.